This TCR beta chain was sequenced for a study of blood T cell repertoires in COVID-19. Study context: Acute and convalescent COVID-19 specimens originated in the United States, Italy and Spain. The analysed material was cDNA or gDNA that came from T cells, B-cell-depleted T cells, or PBMCs.

In the original analysis: How many nucleated cells were present was estimated from reference gene primer amplification. Produced via immunoSEQ multiplex PCR; TCRdb's table is partial and in-frame only. The V and J calls and clone size come from that table; D and trimming were worked out from the DNA. The table has under 300,000 clones, over 75% seen once. V dropped 2 bases and J dropped 3 bases, with 11 bases sitting between them. Per the germline V gene, CDR1 is MNHNS and CDR2 is SASEGT. The CDR3 runs 14 residues. The V gene is TRBV6-1, the J gene TRBJ2-7, with D maybe TRBD1 (6 bases). This receptor was taken from a woman aged 40 to 50 who had recovered from COVID-19. Sequencing was carried out using peripheral blood. Here the CDR3 reads CASSEPSRGYEQYF. The CDR3 nucleotides are TGTGCCAGCAGTGAACCCAGCAGGGGCTACGAGCAGTACTTC.